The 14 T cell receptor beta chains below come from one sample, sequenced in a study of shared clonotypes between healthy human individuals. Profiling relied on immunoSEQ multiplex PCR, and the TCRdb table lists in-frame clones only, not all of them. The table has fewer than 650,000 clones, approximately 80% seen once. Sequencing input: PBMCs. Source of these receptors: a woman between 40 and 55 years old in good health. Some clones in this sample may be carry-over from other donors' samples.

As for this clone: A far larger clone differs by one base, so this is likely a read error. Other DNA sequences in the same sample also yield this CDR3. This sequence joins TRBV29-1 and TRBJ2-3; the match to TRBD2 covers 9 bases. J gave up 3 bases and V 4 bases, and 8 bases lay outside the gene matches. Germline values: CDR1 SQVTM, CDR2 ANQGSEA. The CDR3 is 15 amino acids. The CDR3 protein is CSVGLAGEITDTQYF. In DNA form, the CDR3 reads TGCAGCGTTGGTTTAGCGGGAGAGATAACAGATACGCAGTATTTT.

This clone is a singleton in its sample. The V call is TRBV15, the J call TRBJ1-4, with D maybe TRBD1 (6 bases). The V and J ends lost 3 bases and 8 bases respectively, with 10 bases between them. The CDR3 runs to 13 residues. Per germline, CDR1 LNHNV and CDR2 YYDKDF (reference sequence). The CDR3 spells CATSSRGREKLFF. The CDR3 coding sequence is TGTGCCACCAGCAGTCGGGGGCGCGAAAAACTGTTTTTT.

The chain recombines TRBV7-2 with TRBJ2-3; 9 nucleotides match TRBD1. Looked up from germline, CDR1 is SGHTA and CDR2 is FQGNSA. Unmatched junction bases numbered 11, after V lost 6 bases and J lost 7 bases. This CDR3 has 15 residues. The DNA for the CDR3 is TGTGCCAGCAGTTCAGGACAGGGGAGATCGAATACGCAGTATTTT. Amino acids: CASSSGQGRSNTQYF.

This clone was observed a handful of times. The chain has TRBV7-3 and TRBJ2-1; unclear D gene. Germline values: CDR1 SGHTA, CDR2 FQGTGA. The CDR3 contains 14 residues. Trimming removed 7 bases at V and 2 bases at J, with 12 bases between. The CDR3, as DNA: TGTGCCAGCAACATGGCAGGACCCTACAATGAGCAGTTCTTC. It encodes CASNMAGPYNEQFF.

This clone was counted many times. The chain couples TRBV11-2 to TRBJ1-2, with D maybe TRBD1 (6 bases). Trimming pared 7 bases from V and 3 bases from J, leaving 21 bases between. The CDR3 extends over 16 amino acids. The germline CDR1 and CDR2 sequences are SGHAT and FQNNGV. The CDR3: CASTEGRGRHYYGYTF. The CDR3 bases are TGTGCCAGCACTGAGGGCAGGGGTCGACACTACTATGGCTACACCTTC.

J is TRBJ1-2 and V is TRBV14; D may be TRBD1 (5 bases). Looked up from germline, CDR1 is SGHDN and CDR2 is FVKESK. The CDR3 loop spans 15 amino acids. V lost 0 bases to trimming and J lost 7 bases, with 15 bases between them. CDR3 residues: CASSQDRIQRGGYTF. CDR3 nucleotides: TGTGCCAGCAGCCAAGATAGGATCCAAAGGGGTGGCTACACCTTC.

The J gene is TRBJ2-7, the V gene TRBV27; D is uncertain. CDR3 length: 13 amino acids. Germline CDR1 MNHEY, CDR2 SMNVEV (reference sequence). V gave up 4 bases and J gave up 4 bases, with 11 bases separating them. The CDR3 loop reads CASSWAATYEQYF. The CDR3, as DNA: TGTGCCAGCAGTTGGGCTGCTACTTACGAGCAGTACTTC.

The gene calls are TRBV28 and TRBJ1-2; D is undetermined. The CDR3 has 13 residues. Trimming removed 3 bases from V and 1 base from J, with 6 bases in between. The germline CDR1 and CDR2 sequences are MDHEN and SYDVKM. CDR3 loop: CASSFGGNYGYTF. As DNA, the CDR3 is TGTGCCAGCAGTTTTGGCGGTAACTATGGCTACACCTTC.

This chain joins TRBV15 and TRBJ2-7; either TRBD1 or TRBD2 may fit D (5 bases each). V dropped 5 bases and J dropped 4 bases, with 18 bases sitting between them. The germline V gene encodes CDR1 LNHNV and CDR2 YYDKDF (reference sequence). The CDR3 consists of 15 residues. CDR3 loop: CATSGPREGQYEQYF. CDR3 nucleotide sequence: TGTGCCACCAGCGGACCCCGTGAGGGGCAGTACGAGCAGTACTTC. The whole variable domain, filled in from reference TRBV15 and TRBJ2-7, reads DAMVIQNPRYQVTQFGKPVTLSCSQTLNHNVMYWYQQKSSQAPKLLFHYYDKDFNNEADTPDNFQSRRPNTSFCFLDIRSPGLGDTAMYLCATSGPREGQYEQYFGPGTRLTVT.

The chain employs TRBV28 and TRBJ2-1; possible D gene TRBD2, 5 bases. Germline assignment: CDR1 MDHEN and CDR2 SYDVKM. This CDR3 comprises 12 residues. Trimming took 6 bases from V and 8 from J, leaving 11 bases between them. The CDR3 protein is CASSTSDDEQFF. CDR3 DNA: TGTGCCAGCAGCACTAGTGATGATGAGCAGTTCTTC.

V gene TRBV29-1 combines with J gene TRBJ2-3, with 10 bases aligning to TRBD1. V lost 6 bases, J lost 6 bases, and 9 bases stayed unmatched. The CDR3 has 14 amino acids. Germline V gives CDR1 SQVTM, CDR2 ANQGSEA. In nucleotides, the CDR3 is TGCAGCGTCATGGGGACAGGGGATCCGGATACGCAGTATTTT. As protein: CSVMGTGDPDTQYF.

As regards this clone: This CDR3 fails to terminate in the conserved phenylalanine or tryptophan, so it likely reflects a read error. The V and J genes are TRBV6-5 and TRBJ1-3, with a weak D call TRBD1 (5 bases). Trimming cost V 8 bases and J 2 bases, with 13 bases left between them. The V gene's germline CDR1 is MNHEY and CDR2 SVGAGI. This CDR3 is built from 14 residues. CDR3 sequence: CASLEGRTGNTIYL. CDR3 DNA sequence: TGTGCCAGCCTCGAGGGACGCACTGGAAACACCATATATCTT.

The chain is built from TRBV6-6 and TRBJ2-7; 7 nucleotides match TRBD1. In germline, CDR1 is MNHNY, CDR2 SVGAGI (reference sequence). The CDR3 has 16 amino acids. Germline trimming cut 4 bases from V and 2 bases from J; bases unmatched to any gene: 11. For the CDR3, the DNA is TGTGCCAGCAGTTCTCAGACAGGGCGGACCACCTACGAGCAGTACTTC. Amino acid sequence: CASSSQTGRTTYEQYF.

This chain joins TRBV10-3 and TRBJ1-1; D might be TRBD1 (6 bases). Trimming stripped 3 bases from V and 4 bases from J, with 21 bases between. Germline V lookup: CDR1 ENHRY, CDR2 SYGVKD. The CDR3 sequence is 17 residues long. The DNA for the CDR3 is TGTGCCATCAGTGATCCCTTAATACCGCACAGGGTCACTGAAGCTTTCTTT. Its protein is CAISDPLIPHRVTEAFF.